Presented here are 32 T cell receptor beta chains from one specimen sequenced in a study of T cell changes during pregnancy in multiple sclerosis (dated by TCRdb to the late 2010s). The method behind the library was the immunoSEQ multiplex PCR assay. As stored in TCRdb, this immuneACCESS dataset retains in-frame rearrangements with V and J assigned. A fraction of the clones does not appear; measured against another copy, unresolved V genes explain less than half of the discrepancy, and the remainder lacks a known reason. In all, the sample holds under 60,000 clones, and 80% to 95% of those were seen once. Under 0.3% of the sample belongs to the ten largest clones. Material: CD4+ T cells from peripheral blood mononuclear cells, obtained in the third trimester of pregnancy. These receptors were obtained from a female donor with multiple sclerosis, enrolled in a pregnancy study.

The CDR3 loop reads CASSVGTGGNTDTQYF. CDR3 in DNA: TGTGCCAGCAGTGTGGGGACAGGGGGCAACACAGATACGCAGTATTTT. The chain links TRBV6-1 to TRBJ2-3; 12 bases are a match to TRBD1. Germline-derived CDR1 and CDR2 are MNHNS and SASEGT. The CDR3 has 16 amino acids. The V and J ends lost 4 bases and 2 bases, in that order; junction bases with no gene match: 4.

V is TRBV6-1 and J is TRBJ1-6, with 7 bases that match TRBD1. Trimming cost V 6 bases and J 3 bases; bases outside gene matches: 2. CDR1 MNHNS and CDR2 SASEGT come from the germline V gene. CDR3 size: 14 residues. CDR3 sequence (DNA): TGTGCCAGCAGCGGACAGGTCTATAATTCACCCCTCCACTTT. Amino acids: CASSGQVYNSPLHF.

This chain links TRBV2 with TRBJ2-7, with D hard to call. The CDR3 runs 12 residues. In germline, CDR1 is SNHLY, CDR2 FYNNEI. Trimming cost V 7 bases and J 6 bases, with 13 bases left between them. CDR3 sequence: CASKAFGVEQYF. In nucleotides, the CDR3 is TGTGCCAGCAAGGCCTTCGGAGTCGAGCAGTACTTC.

This clone was seen only a few times. V is TRBV20-1 and J is TRBJ1-1; D unresolved. In germline, CDR1 is DFQATT, CDR2 SNEGSKA (reference sequence). This CDR3 has 11 amino acids. V gave up 1 base and J gave up 10 bases, with 10 bases separating them. In nucleotides, the CDR3 is TGCAGTGCTAGAGTAAATGCCGGAGCTTTCTTT. Translating gives CSARVNAGAFF.

CDR3 sequence (DNA): TGTGCCAGCAGCCGCACAGTAGTAGACACCGGGGAGCTGTTTTTT. Translating gives CASSRTVVDTGELFF. The chain recombines TRBV6-5 with TRBJ2-2, with D unresolved. The V and J ends lost 6 bases and 3 bases respectively, with 14 bases between them. Germline-derived CDR1 and CDR2 are MNHEY and SVGAGI. The CDR3 is made up of 15 amino acids.

The chain joins TRBV28 to TRBJ1-2; weak D call: TRBD1 (5 bases). The CDR3 contains 14 residues. Trimming took 1 base from V and 11 from J, leaving 17 bases between them. Germline CDR1 and CDR2: MDHEN and SYDVKM. The CDR3 region is CASSLSPGGGGYTF. The CDR3 DNA is TGTGCCAGCAGTTTATCACCAGGCGGGGGAGGATACACCTTC.

This sequence joins TRBV4-1 and TRBJ1-1; possible D gene TRBD1, 5 bases. This CDR3 contains 14 residues. V lost 1 base and J lost 6, with 12 bases in between. Germline V gene lookup returns CDR1 MGHRA and CDR2 YSYEKL. The CDR3: CASSQVPRAPEAFF. The DNA for the CDR3 is TGCGCCAGCAGCCAAGTTCCCAGGGCCCCTGAAGCTTTCTTT.

V is TRBV7-2 and J is TRBJ2-5; 8 positions match TRBD1. CDR1 and CDR2 (germline): SGHTA, FQGNSA. This CDR3 comprises 15 residues. Trimming took 5 bases from V and 6 from J; bases not matched to a gene: 11. CDR3 sequence: CASSTGQGKGKTQYF. Written as DNA, the CDR3 is TGTGCCAGCAGCACCGGACAGGGTAAAGGGAAGACCCAGTACTTC. Combining the CDR3 with reference TRBV7-2 and TRBJ2-5 gives the whole variable domain GAGVSQSPSNKVTEKGKDVELRCDPISGHTALYWYRQSLGQGLEFLIYFQGNSAPDKSGLPSDRFSAERTGGSVSTLTIQRTQQEDSAVYLCASSTGQGKGKTQYFGPGTRLLVL.

The gene calls are TRBV27 and TRBJ2-7; no firm D call. The CDR3 length is 14 residues. The V end lost 3 bases, the J end lost 2 bases, and 11 bases lay between the germline ends. CDR1 is MNHEY and CDR2 is SMNVEV in the germline V gene (reference sequence). The CDR3 DNA sequence: TGTGCCAGCAGTTTCGATCGACGGGCCTACGAGCAGTACTTC. Its protein is CASSFDRRAYEQYF.

This chain connects TRBV27 to TRBJ1-3; D uncertain. Germline V gives CDR1 MNHEY, CDR2 SMNVEV (reference sequence). The CDR3 is 14 residues long. V was clipped by 6 bases and J by 0 bases, with 9 bases between them. In nucleotides, the CDR3 is TGTGCCAGCAGACAGACCTACTCTGGAAACACCATATATTTT. As protein: CASRQTYSGNTIYF.

The chain employs TRBV18 and TRBJ1-1; 11 nucleotides line up with TRBD1. The germline gives CDR1 KGHSH, CDR2 LQKENI. The CDR3 covers 14 residues. Trimming at V came to 3 bases and at J to 4 bases, leaving 1 base not matched to a gene. The CDR3 protein is CASSPGQGATEAFF. For the CDR3, the DNA is TGTGCCAGCTCACCCGGACAGGGGGCCACTGAAGCTTTCTTT.

The CDR3 here is CASSYRTVNTGELFF. The CDR3 DNA reads TGTGCCAGCAGTTATAGGACAGTAAACACCGGGGAGCTGTTTTTT. V usage is TRBV6-5 and J usage is TRBJ2-2, with D perhaps matching TRBD1 (6 bases). Germline V gene sequence: CDR1 MNHEY, CDR2 SVGAGI. The V gene lost 3 bases and the J gene lost 2 bases, with 10 bases spanning the gap. This CDR3 has 15 residues.

The chain has TRBV2 and TRBJ2-3; tentatively, D is TRBD2 (6 bases). V lost 4 bases to trimming and J lost 0 bases, with 17 bases between them. This CDR3 region has 17 residues. Germline V CDR1 and CDR2: SNHLY, FYNNEI. CDR3 amino acids: CASSVLRGRPSTDTQYF. The CDR3 DNA sequence: TGTGCCAGCAGTGTTCTTCGAGGGAGGCCTAGCACAGATACGCAGTATTTT.

The rearrangement links TRBV19 to TRBJ1-5; TRBD1 matches 9 bases. This CDR3 spans 16 amino acids. Germline V gene sequence: CDR1 LNHDA, CDR2 SQIVND (reference sequence). With 6 bases clipped from V and 4 bases from J, the junction kept 10 bases outside the gene matches. This chain's CDR3 is CASRPTGGAENQPQHF. The CDR3 DNA follows: TGTGCCAGTAGACCCACAGGGGGCGCCGAGAATCAGCCCCAGCATTTT.

The chain has TRBV5-1 and TRBJ2-3; the match to TRBD2 covers 14 bases. V trimming: 0 bases; J trimming: 2 bases; junction bases outside the gene matches: 2. Germline CDR1 and CDR2: SGHRS and YFSETQ. This CDR3 is 17 amino acids long. The CDR3 here is CASSLGLAGGYTDTQYF. The CDR3 coding sequence is TGCGCCAGCAGCTTGGGACTAGCGGGGGGGTACACAGATACGCAGTATTTT.

This chain uses TRBV28 with TRBJ2-7; the match to TRBD1 covers 9 bases. Germline CDR1 MDHEN, CDR2 SYDVKM. Trimming cost V 8 bases and J 3 bases; bases outside gene matches: 8. The CDR3 has 14 residues. The CDR3 here is CASQTRQGGYEQYF. The CDR3 nucleotides are TGTGCCAGCCAGACCCGACAGGGGGGCTACGAGCAGTACTTC.

The chain combines TRBV7-8 with TRBJ2-4, with D unresolved. This CDR3 spans 13 amino acids. Germline V gene lookup returns CDR1 SGHVS and CDR2 FQNEAQ. The V end was cut by 2 bases, the J end by 4 bases, with 6 bases between. The CDR3 DNA is TGTGCCAGCAGCTTAAACGAGAAAAACATTCAGTACTTC. This translates into CASSLNEKNIQYF.

The chain links TRBV28 to TRBJ2-2; 9 positions match TRBD2. Germline V CDR1 and CDR2: MDHEN, SYDVKM. CDR3 length: 16 residues. With V trimmed by 6 bases and J by 4 bases, 9 bases remained unmatched. CDR3 amino acids: CASSPPLAGGTGELFF. The CDR3 DNA sequence: TGTGCCAGCAGCCCCCCACTAGCGGGTGGCACCGGGGAGCTGTTTTTT.

The chain carries TRBV6-5 and TRBJ1-3; D ambiguous. The CDR3 is 15 amino acids. Germline V gives CDR1 MNHEY, CDR2 SVGAGI. V was cut by 6 bases and J by 1 base, with 13 bases left in between. The CDR3 DNA is TGTGCCAGCAGCCCTCGGGTCTCATCTGGAAACACCATATATTTT. It translates to CASSPRVSSGNTIYF.

The chain employs TRBV5-1 and TRBJ2-3; 14 bases are a match to TRBD2. Germline values: CDR1 SGHRS, CDR2 YFSETQ. CDR3 size: 18 residues. The ends lost 4 bases at V and 5 bases at J; junction bases unmatched: 12. The CDR3, as DNA: TGCGCCAGCAGCAAAAAGACTAGCGGGAGGGCCGGGGAAGATACGCAGTATTTT. Translation: CASSKKTSGRAGEDTQYF.

The chain combines TRBV5-6 with TRBJ2-7; the D is unclear. The CDR3 totals 13 residues. Between the trimmed V and J ends, which lost 7 bases and 3 bases, there was a span of 14 bases. CDR1 and CDR2 from the germline V gene are SGHDT and YYEEEE. CDR3 loop: CASGVPRSYEQYF. In DNA, the CDR3 is TGTGCCAGCGGCGTACCCCGGAGCTACGAGCAGTACTTC.

This chain links TRBV28 with TRBJ1-2; TRBD1 aligns across 9 bases. After removal of 4 bases from V and 11 bases from J, the junction contained 5 bases not matched to a gene. The germline V gene has CDR1 MDHEN and CDR2 SYDVKM. This CDR3 spans 12 amino acids. CDR3 residues: CASSWGTGPYTF. The CDR3 DNA reads as TGTGCCAGCAGTTGGGGGACAGGGCCGTACACCTTC.

V is TRBV5-4 and J is TRBJ2-3, with 7 bases identical to TRBD1. V shed 4 bases and J 4 bases; nucleotides not matched to a gene: 12. The CDR3 contains 16 residues. Germline V gives CDR1 SGHNT, CDR2 YYREEE (reference sequence). CDR3 in DNA: TGTGCCAGCAGCGACCCGACAGGGCTGTTTTCAGATACGCAGTATTTT. Translating it yields CASSDPTGLFSDTQYF.

This sequence joins TRBV5-7 and TRBJ2-1; perhaps TRBD2 as D (11 bases). TRBV5-7 counts as an open reading frame of uncertain function. V lost 5 bases, J lost 10 bases, and 34 bases lay in between. The CDR3 totals 19 residues. CDR3 region: CASRPDRGRNSGRVGEQFF. The CDR3 nucleotides read TGTGCCAGCAGACCTGACAGGGGGCGGAATAGCGGGAGGGTAGGCGAGCAGTTCTTC.

The CDR3 sequence is CASSIGLAGMSDTQYF. CDR3 sequence (DNA): TGTGCCAGTAGTATAGGACTAGCGGGTATGTCAGATACGCAGTATTTT. The chain carries TRBV19 and TRBJ2-3, with 10 bases aligning to TRBD2. CDR3 length: 16 amino acids. V was pared by 1 base and J by 4 bases, with 5 bases of the junction left unmatched. Germline loops: CDR1 LNHDA, CDR2 SQIVND (reference sequence).

This clone was found once. The genes are TRBV19 and TRBJ2-7, with 9 bases fitting TRBD2. V lost 1 base and J lost 6; bases outside the gene matches: 4. The V gene's germline CDR1 is LNHDA and CDR2 SQIVND (reference sequence). This CDR3 contains 14 residues. Written as DNA, the CDR3 is TGTGCCAGTAGTATAGGGACTAGCGCCTCCGAGCAGTACTTC. Translation: CASSIGTSASEQYF.

In this sample, this clone turned up once. The chain uses TRBV2 and TRBJ2-7; 8 bases agree with TRBD1. Germline CDR1 reads SNHLY; CDR2 reads FYNNEI. With 6 bases clipped from V and 2 bases from J, the junction kept 6 bases outside the gene matches. The CDR3 length is 14 residues. The CDR3 nucleotides read TGTGCCAGCAGCTGGACAGGGACCCCCTACGAGCAGTACTTC. It yields the protein CASSWTGTPYEQYF.

In its sample, this clone was seen once. This chain joins TRBV18 and TRBJ2-7; the match to TRBD1 covers 8 bases. The V segment lost 3 bases and the J segment 3 bases; nucleotides outside the gene matches: 10. CDR1 is KGHSH and CDR2 is LQKENI in the germline V gene. This CDR3 spans 16 amino acids. CDR3 nucleotides: TGTGCCAGCTCACCGTCGACAGGGGATCCCGGCTACGAGCAGTACTTC. Protein product: CASSPSTGDPGYEQYF.

The V and J genes are TRBV18 and TRBJ2-3; D is unclear. The ends were cut back, 0 bases at V and 3 bases at J, with 10 bases in the middle. There are 15 residues in the CDR3. Germline V gene sequence: CDR1 KGHSH, CDR2 LQKENI. The CDR3 is CASSPPAVSTDTQYF. DNA of the CDR3: TGTGCCAGCTCACCACCGGCAGTTTCGACAGATACGCAGTATTTT.

V is TRBV7-2 and J is TRBJ1-5; a possible D gene is TRBD1 (5 bases). The CDR3 totals 15 residues. Trimming shortened V by 0 bases and J by 7 bases, and 13 bases separated the two germline ends. CDR1 is SGHTA, CDR2 FQGNSA, per germline. The CDR3 region has the DNA TGTGCCAGCAGCTTAGCCTCGGGGGTTAGGCAGCCCCAGCATTTT. Amino acids: CASSLASGVRQPQHF.

This chain uses TRBV2 with TRBJ2-6; maybe TRBD1 (5 bases). The V gene lost 11 bases and the J gene lost 0 bases, with 11 bases spanning the gap. CDR1 SNHLY and CDR2 FYNNEI come from the germline V gene. There are 14 residues in the CDR3. The CDR3 spells CAGRQLSGANVLTF. CDR3 bases: TGTGCCGGTCGACAGCTCTCTGGGGCCAACGTCCTGACTTTC.

V and J are TRBV7-2 and TRBJ1-1, with a tentative D call TRBD1 (5 bases). Germline V gene data show CDR1 as SGHTA and CDR2 as FQGNSA. The V end lost 2 bases, the J end lost 6 bases, and 13 bases lay between the germline ends. The CDR3 has 14 amino acids. CDR3 DNA: TGTGCCAGCAGCTTACAAGGGGTTAGCCCTGAAGCTTTCTTT. As protein: CASSLQGVSPEAFF.